This T cell receptor (beta chain) emerged from a study of cytomegalovirus exposure and HLA in healthy donors. PCR employed 60 Vbeta and 13 Jbeta primers. Authors' processing steps: An analysis that came later counted 70 million to 100 million unique TCR beta chains, some 11 million shared. Clones were read by immunoSEQ multiplex PCR, and TCRdb kept only the in-frame ones, dropping some. V and J calls and clone size come straight from that table; D and trimming were deduced from the DNA. This repertoire includes 200,000 to 250,000 clones. CDR1 is SGHTA, CDR2 FQGTGA, per germline. The CDR3 totals 14 residues. V was trimmed by 2 bases and J by 3 bases, leaving 11 bases between them.

The V call is TRBV7-3, the J call TRBJ2-7; tentatively, D is TRBD2 (6 bases). Specimen: PBMCs. The TCR originated in a girl aged 2 to 10 in good health and CMV-seropositive. Here the CDR3 reads CASSLAGSGYEQYF. The DNA for the CDR3 is TGTGCCAGCAGCTTAGCGGGTAGCGGCTACGAGCAGTACTTC.